This T cell receptor beta chain is drawn from a study of HIV-infected patients and healthy controls. V shed 2 bases and J 1 base; nucleotides not matched to a gene: 9. The CDR3 is made up of 19 amino acids. This clonotype occurred many times. Antiretroviral therapy had run roughly three months, about 14 weeks, before follow-up blood collection. No cell fractionation was done, so the repertoire covers all unsorted peripheral blood T cells. Reverse transcription used roughly 450 ng RNA and constant-region primers for alpha and beta. Separate chain-specific third strand synthesis with multiplexing indices produced the alpha and beta libraries. TCRdb called the 5' RACE reads again in MiXCR, with one record for every CDR3 protein. The table lists some 20,000 distinct CDR3 sequences, approximately 9% of them singletons.

Material: blood, obtained during antiretroviral therapy. The gene calls are TRBV23-1 and TRBJ2-4; 12 nucleotides line up with TRBD1. TRBV23-1 belongs to the ORF category, with a function that is uncertain. This TCR came from an adult with HIV infection. CDR3 sequence (DNA): TGCGCCAGCAGTCAAACCTCCGGGACAGGGGGCTCGGCCAAAAACATTCAGTACTTC. It translates to CASSQTSGTGGSAKNIQYF.